This TCR beta chain was profiled in a study of cytotoxic CD8 clonotypes in ibrutinib-treated CLL (dated by TCRdb to about 2021). About the study as a whole: The cohort included about 15 treatment-naive and some 10 relapsed/refractory patients; roughly 17 were IGHV unmutated. Responses were partial in some 24 patients and complete in 2; after median around 65 months follow-up, approximately 15 stayed in remission and 12 progressed. Response samples were obtained after a median of around 11 months of treatment, with a range of about 6 to 36 months. On average, each sample had 255,043 productive templates and roughly 95,000 productive rearrangements. Longitudinal samples were available for about 30% of the 86 trial participants. Cryopreserved peripheral blood mononuclear cells were obtained prior to treatment, at the time of response, and at either disease progression or sustained remission. All remission and progressive disease samples were collected while patients were still receiving ibrutinib.

Reading the label with the study, this specimen's time point is: around 2 years on ibrutinib. Around 2 micrograms of genomic DNA were extracted from cryopreserved PBMCs for TCR beta library preparation. Longitudinal blood samples from CLL patients receiving ibrutinib monotherapy were subjected to high-throughput TCR beta sequencing. The patients were enrolled in a single-center, open-label phase 2 trial of ibrutinib monotherapy. What the research found in general, with its limitations: Sustained-remission and progressing patients did not have matched sampling times, and lymph node repertoires were not examined. Public clonotypes were rare and either shrank or stayed stable during treatment, and the rise in clonality at ibrutinib response reflected expansion of private clonotypes. Baseline clonality was found to be higher than that of age-matched healthy donors and was strongly correlated with circulating CD8+ T-cell counts. Clonality rose at ibrutinib response, remained stable during sustained remission, and dropped back toward baseline at progression.

A MiSeq instrument was used for deep resolution sequencing, which targeted depths ranging from 1 in 1 million up to 1 in 200,000 T cells, with coverage averaging 10x for each clonotype. The immunoSEQ hsTCRB Kit was used to generate TCR beta libraries. Turning to the authors' computational methods: Data were analyzed with ImmunoSEQ Data Assistant and ImmunoSEQ Analyzer, with V, D and J genes assigned per IMGT definitions. Clonality, which ranges from 0 to 1, was calculated by subtracting the normalized Shannon entropy of productive rearrangement frequencies from one. Only overrepresented clonotypes making up at least 0.05% of the repertoire of each patient were included in the public clonotype analysis. About twelve repertoires from age-matched healthy donors, obtained from immuneACCESS, served as clonality controls. Imported from immuneACCESS, the table was reduced by TCRdb to in-frame sequences with V and J called. These copies leave out some clones; in studies compared against another copy, an unresolved V gene accounts for under half, and the cause of the remainder is not known. For V, J and clone size, that table is used; D and trimming come from the DNA. The sample table shows fewer than 50,000 clones, and 50% to 75% are seen once. The ten top clones hold roughly a fifth of the sample.

Note on this clone: Which antigen it targets is not known. Qualities for individual bases were not recorded, and no much larger clone is one base off.

From the cysteine up to the phenylalanine, the CDR3 has a length of 13 residues. Only CDR3 DNA is held: 39 bases, read in frame from base 1. Via the germline V gene, CDR1 is MNHNS and CDR2 SASEGT. V was cut back by 4 bases and J by 4 bases, leaving a gap of 10 bases between them. This clonotype was obtained from a human donor with chronic lymphocytic leukemia. The chain is assembled from TRBV6-1 and TRBJ1-2; TRBD1 is perhaps the D gene, given 5 matching bases. The sample was PBMCs, taken after 24 months of ibrutinib treatment. The DNA sequence reads TGTGCCAGCAGTGGAGGGGTTTCCTATGGCTACACCTTC. Its protein reads: CASSGGVSYGYTF.